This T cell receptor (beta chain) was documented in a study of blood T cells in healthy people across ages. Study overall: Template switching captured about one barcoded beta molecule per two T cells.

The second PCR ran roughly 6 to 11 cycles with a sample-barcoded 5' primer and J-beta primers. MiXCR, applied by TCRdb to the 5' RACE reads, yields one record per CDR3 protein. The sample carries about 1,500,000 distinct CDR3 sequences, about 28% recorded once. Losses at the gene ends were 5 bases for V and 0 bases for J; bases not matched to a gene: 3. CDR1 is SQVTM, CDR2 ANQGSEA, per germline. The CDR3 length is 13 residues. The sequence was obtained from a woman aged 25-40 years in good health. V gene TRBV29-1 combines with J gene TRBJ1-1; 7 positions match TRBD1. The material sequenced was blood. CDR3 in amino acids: CSVPGQLNTEAFF. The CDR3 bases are TGCAGCGTTCCGGGACAGCTGAACACTGAAGCTTTCTTT. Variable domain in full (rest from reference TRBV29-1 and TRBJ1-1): SAVISQKPSRDICQRGTSLTIQCQVDSQVTMMFWYRQQPGQSLTLIATANQGSEATYESGFVIDKFPISRPNLTFSTLTVSNMSPEDSSIYLCSVPGQLNTEAFFGQGTRLTVV.